These 9 T cell receptor beta chains came from one sample sequenced in a study of breast tumors, draining lymph nodes, adjacent tissues. MiXCR was run by TCRdb on the multiplex PCR reads, yielding one entry per CDR3 protein. The sample contains some 170,000 distinct CDR3 sequences, about 34% of which appear only once. The lymph nodes were axillary draining lymph nodes from breast cancer patients. Sequenced sample: axillary lymph node tissue. The receptors were sampled from a female donor with breast cancer. Some clones in this sample may be carry-over from other donors' samples.

This clonotype was found a few times. The rearrangement joins TRBV10-1 to TRBJ1-1; D might be TRBD1 (6 bases). The V end lost 6 bases, the J end lost 4 bases, and 15 bases lay between the germline ends. This CDR3 comprises 14 residues. CDR1 and CDR2 from the germline V gene are WNHNN and SYGVQD (reference sequence). CDR3 protein: CASRPSGDSTEAFF. DNA of the CDR3: TGCGCCAGCAGACCCTCAGGGGATAGCACTGAAGCTTTCTTT.

This clonotype came up many times. Here the CDR3 DNA reads TGTGCCAGCAGCGTTAGCACCGGGGAGCTGTTTTTT. Protein sequence: CASSVSTGELFF. The chain links TRBV9 to TRBJ2-2, with D unresolved. The CDR3 has 12 amino acids. The germline CDR1 and CDR2 sequences are SGDLS and YYNGEE. V lost 2 bases to trimming and J lost 4 bases, with 3 bases between them. Filled out from reference TRBV9 and TRBJ2-2, the complete variable domain reads DSGVTQTPKHLITATGQRVTLRCSPRSGDLSVYWYQQSLDQGLQFLIQYYNGEERAKGNILERFSAQQFPDLHSELNLSSLELGDSALYFCASSVSTGELFFGEGSRLTVL.

This clonotype was picked up many times. The chain links TRBV20-1 to TRBJ2-1; 7 bases align to TRBD2. Germline CDR1 is DFQATT and CDR2 is SNEGSKA (reference sequence). The CDR3 totals 15 residues. After removal of 5 bases from V and 3 bases from J, the junction contained 10 bases not matched to a gene. The CDR3 loop is CSAGGGGAGYNEQFF. Written as DNA, the CDR3 is TGCAGTGCTGGGGGGGGTGGAGCTGGCTACAATGAGCAGTTCTTC.

On this clonotype itself: It may be a read error: a sequence one base away is much more abundant. The rearrangement joins TRBV6-1 to TRBJ2-5, with D perhaps matching TRBD1 (5 bases). Looked up from germline, CDR1 is MNHNS and CDR2 is SASEGT. This CDR3 has 13 amino acids. The CDR3 nucleotides are TGTGCCAGCATCAGGGTGGCACGAGAGACCCAGCACTTC. Translating it yields CASIRVARETQHF.

There are many counts of this clonotype. The genes are TRBV20-1 and TRBJ1-6; the D is unclear. Germline CDR1 reads DFQATT; CDR2 reads SNEGSKA (reference sequence). The CDR3 is 14 residues long. With 6 bases removed from V and 0 bases from J, the gap between germline ends came to 9 bases. DNA of the CDR3: TGCAGTGCCCCAGTGGGCTCCTATAATTCACCCCTCCACTTT. Amino acid sequence: CSAPVGSYNSPLHF.

This clonotype has just one count. A much larger clone is a single base away; this may be a read error. The CDR3 coding sequence is TGTGCCAGCAGACTTGACGGGACGACCTACGAGCAGTGCTTC. Its translation: CASRLDGTTYEQCF. The V gene is TRBV28, the J gene TRBJ2-7; D tentatively reads TRBD1 or TRBD2 (5 bases each). Germline V CDR1 and CDR2: MDHEN, SYDVKM. The CDR3 totals 14 residues.

This sequence joins TRBV20-1 and TRBJ2-5; D is uncertain. The CDR3 is 13 amino acids. Trimming removed 6 bases from V and 5 bases from J, with 16 bases in between. Germline V gene lookup returns CDR1 DFQATT and CDR2 SNEGSKA (reference sequence). The CDR3: CSASLGWSETQYF. The CDR3 DNA reads as TGCAGTGCCAGCCTCGGGTGGTCGGAGACCCAGTACTTC.

This clonotype turned up a few times. The CDR3, as DNA: TGCAGTGCTAGAGGTCTTGGGGGGACAGATTCACCCCTCCACTTT. Residues: CSARGLGGTDSPLHF. The chain combines TRBV20-1 with TRBJ1-6, with 7 positions matching TRBD1. This CDR3 is built from 15 residues. CDR1 and CDR2 (germline): DFQATT, SNEGSKA (reference sequence). The V and J ends lost 1 base and 8 bases, in that order; junction bases with no gene match: 8.

This clonotype came up many times. The chain couples TRBV6-5 to TRBJ2-2; 9 bases line up with TRBD2. The germline V gene encodes CDR1 MNHEY and CDR2 SVGAGI. Trimming took 4 bases from V and 5 from J; bases not matched to a gene: 5. CDR3 length equals 15 residues. The CDR3 reads CASSLGGRATGELFF. As DNA, the CDR3 is TGTGCCAGCAGTTTAGGCGGGAGGGCGACCGGGGAGCTGTTTTTT.